The clone carrying this T cell receptor (beta chain) was seen more than once but under ten times. Its antigen is still unknown. Repertoires were generated with immunoSEQ multiplex PCR, while TCRdb's copy carries only in-frame clones and drops some. The sample has tens of thousands of clones; 55% to 80% are singletons. The sample comes from a study of vaccination effects on CD4 cells after COVID-19. As for the study in general: Participants were given two doses of BNT162b2 or mRNA-1273 vaccine.

Isolation of CD4+ T cells took place after 10 days of culture. Vaccinated recipients, who were negative for nucleocapsid antibodies, had no history of SARS-CoV-2 infection. IL-2 medium took the place of half the medium on both days 3 and 7. Study-level results: The study found that only 1 of 255 vaccine-induced clones from healthy vaccinees cross-reacted with common cold coronaviruses.

The V gene lost 8 bases and the J gene lost 1 base, with 14 bases spanning the gap. This CDR3 region has 15 residues. Germline CDR1 and CDR2: SNHLY and FYNNEI. The sequencing here drew on CD4+ T cells from PBMCs cultured without peptide, taken before COVID-19 vaccination. The source is a human donor who received a COVID-19 vaccine. The rearrangement uses TRBV2 and TRBJ1-4; TRBD1 might be the D (5 bases). In nucleotides, the CDR3 is TGTGCCAGCTGTTGGGGGTTTGGAACTAATGAAAAACTGTTTTTT. Translated, it gives CASCWGFGTNEKLFF.